The 19 T cell receptor beta chains given below trace back to one sample, sequenced in a study of T cell repertoires in cytomegalovirus infection. These receptors have no known antigen. TCRdb independently ran MiXCR on the reads; one entry per CDR3 protein. The sample consists of 700,000 to 850,000 distinct CDR3 sequences, roughly 33% of them appearing once. The sequenced sample was cultured CD8+ T cells from PBMCs, obtained from culture after CMV antigen stimulation. The receptor source for this set is a human donor in good health (CMV status not recorded). Some clones in this sample may be carry-over from other donors' samples.

This clonotype has a handful of counts. The V gene is TRBV4-1, the J gene TRBJ2-1; D is possibly TRBD2 (5 bases). Trimming stripped 1 base from V and 3 bases from J, with 22 bases between. Germline V gene lookup returns CDR1 MGHRA and CDR2 YSYEKL. This CDR3 has 19 amino acids. The CDR3 region has the DNA TGCGCCAGCAGCCAAGTAGGTCCGGATCGAGGGAACCTCTACAATGAGCAGTTCTTC. Translating it yields CASSQVGPDRGNLYNEQFF.

In its sample, this clonotype was seen once. This rearrangement joins TRBV12-3 or TRBV12-4 to TRBJ2-5; D gene ambiguous. The CDR3 runs to 14 residues. V dropped 0 bases and J dropped 5 bases, with 10 bases sitting between them. The CDR3, as DNA: TGTGCCAGCAGTTTAGCAATGGTCCGTGAGACCCAGTACTTC. Its translation: CASSLAMVRETQYF.

This clonotype has at least ten counts. The chain couples TRBV7-9 to TRBJ2-7, with D tentatively TRBD1 or TRBD2 (6 bases each). The CDR3 is made up of 15 amino acids. Deletions cut 4 bases from V and 0 bases from J, with 13 bases between. The germline CDR1 and CDR2 sequences are SEHNR and FQNEAQ (reference sequence). The chain's CDR3 is CASSSTGADSYEQYV. The CDR3 DNA is TGTGCCAGCAGCTCCACGGGGGCCGACTCCTACGAGCAGTACGTC.

This clonotype showed up many times. The chain employs TRBV6-5 and TRBJ2-1; the match to TRBD2 covers 7 bases. CDR1 and CDR2 (germline): MNHEY, SVGAGI. The CDR3 loop spans 15 amino acids. The J segment lost 10 bases and the V segment lost 0 bases, leaving 9 bases of the junction unmatched. In DNA, the CDR3 is TGTGCCAGCAGTTACTCGAACCCAGCGGGGAACGAGCAGTTCTTC. This codes for CASSYSNPAGNEQFF.

The rearrangement joins TRBV20-1 to TRBJ2-7; 9 nucleotides match TRBD1. V dropped 0 bases and J dropped 2; count of bases not matched to a gene: 2. The CDR3 totals 14 residues. Per the germline V gene, CDR1 is DFQATT and CDR2 is SNEGSKA (reference sequence). The DNA for the CDR3 is TGCAGTGCTAGAGATTACAGGGGGCCCTACGAGCAGTACTTC. It codes for CSARDYRGPYEQYF.

The CDR3 nucleotides are TGTGCCAGCAGCTTCCCCCGGGACACCCACCCAAACTATGGCTACACCTTC. Its translation: CASSFPRDTHPNYGYTF. This chain uses TRBV9 with TRBJ1-2, with a possible D match to TRBD1 (6 bases). This CDR3 spans 17 amino acids. CDR1 is SGDLS and CDR2 is YYNGEE in the germline V gene. The V and J ends lost 4 bases and 2 bases respectively, with 21 bases between them. The variable domain in full, completed from reference TRBV9 and TRBJ1-2, reads DSGVTQTPKHLITATGQRVTLRCSPRSGDLSVYWYQQSLDQGLQFLIQYYNGEERAKGNILERFSAQQFPDLHSELNLSSLELGDSALYFCASSFPRDTHPNYGYTFGSGTRLTVV.

V is TRBV27 and J is TRBJ1-5; D remains ambiguous. Trimming took off 5 bases at V and 6 bases at J, with 20 bases between the two ends. The CDR3 covers 16 residues. Germline V gene data show CDR1 as MNHEY and CDR2 as SMNVEV (reference sequence). CDR3 loop: CASSPFLGPTVQPQHF. In DNA form, the CDR3 reads TGTGCCAGCAGTCCTTTTCTGGGTCCAACCGTTCAGCCCCAGCATTTT.

This clonotype was seen a few times. This chain joins TRBV6-6 and TRBJ2-4, with D uncertain. This CDR3 has 11 amino acids. The germline V gene has CDR1 MNHNY and CDR2 SVGAGI (reference sequence). Trimming shortened V by 11 bases and J by 2 bases, and 7 bases separated the two germline ends. This CDR3 reads CAERTKNIQYF. In DNA, the CDR3 is TGTGCCGAGAGGACCAAAAACATTCAGTACTTC.

The CDR3 bases are TGTGTCGGTTTTTCAGGGTACACTGAAGCTTTCTTT. It is translated as CVGFSGYTEAFF. V usage is TRBV7-6 and J usage is TRBJ1-1; TRBD1 might be the D (5 bases). Germline V gives CDR1 SGHVS, CDR2 FNYEAQ. This CDR3 region has 12 residues.

CDR3 sequence: CASSQESGGAWEQYF. CDR3 sequence (DNA): TGCGCCAGCAGCCAAGAGAGCGGGGGGGCTTGGGAGCAGTACTTC. The chain joins TRBV4-1 to TRBJ2-7; TRBD2 matches at 10 bases. V trimming: 0 bases; J trimming: 7 bases; junction bases outside the gene matches: 6. Germline V gives CDR1 MGHRA, CDR2 YSYEKL. CDR3 size: 15 residues.

The chain employs TRBV15 and TRBJ1-1; D uncertain. Trimming took off 5 bases at V and 3 bases at J, with 10 bases between the two ends. The V gene's germline CDR1 is LNHNV and CDR2 YYDKDF (reference sequence). This CDR3 has 13 residues. The CDR3 protein is CATSARPDTEAFF. In DNA form, the CDR3 reads TGTGCCACCAGCGCCCGCCCGGACACTGAAGCTTTCTTT.

This clonotype turned up a few times. The rearrangement joins TRBV29-1 to TRBJ1-2; tentative D call: TRBD1 (5 bases). V lost 6 bases, J lost 3 bases, and 23 bases lay in between. This CDR3 has 16 residues. In germline, CDR1 is SQVTM, CDR2 ANQGSEA. CDR3 region: CSVMGPLGAGYYGYTF. For the CDR3, the DNA is TGCAGCGTGATGGGTCCGCTGGGTGCAGGGTACTATGGCTACACCTTC.

In this sample, this clonotype turned up a few times. The rearrangement links TRBV6-1 to TRBJ1-6, with TRBD1 as a possible D gene (6 bases). CDR3 length equals 16 residues. V gave up 1 base and J gave up 8 bases, with 15 bases separating them. From germline, CDR1 is MNHNS and CDR2 SASEGT. The CDR3 sequence: CASSEDGQGQYSPLHF. Written as DNA, the CDR3 is TGTGCCAGCAGTGAAGATGGGCAGGGGCAGTATTCACCCCTCCACTTT.

This clonotype was recorded a few times. The V and J genes are TRBV3-1 and TRBJ1-1, with D uncertain. Germline loops: CDR1 LGHDT, CDR2 YNNKEL (reference sequence). The CDR3 contains 13 residues. V was clipped by 0 bases and J by 3 bases, with 5 bases between them. The CDR3 sequence: CASSQDFDTEAFF. The CDR3 DNA reads as TGTGCCAGCAGCCAAGACTTCGACACTGAAGCTTTCTTT.

Comment on this clonotype: The junction departs from germline at one end; a sequencing error may be responsible. The CDR3 reads CASAHQLSREEIQYF. CDR3 coding DNA: TGTGCCAGCGCCCACCAGCTGTCGAGAGAAGAGATCCAGTACTTC. This chain joins TRBV7-8 and TRBJ2-5; D gene uncertain. The CDR3 is 15 residues long. Germline loops: CDR1 SGHVS, CDR2 FQNEAQ.

The chain has TRBV12-3 or TRBV12-4 and TRBJ1-1; D might be TRBD1 (6 bases). CDR3 length equals 19 residues. Trimming took 3 bases from V and 1 from J, leaving 24 bases between them. The CDR3 sequence is CASSFNIFPRRGENTEAFF. The CDR3, as DNA: TGTGCCAGCAGTTTCAATATCTTTCCACGAAGGGGGGAGAACACTGAAGCTTTCTTT.

The gene calls are TRBV20-1 and TRBJ1-1; 7 bases agree with TRBD1. V shed 1 base and J 3 bases; nucleotides not matched to a gene: 5. This CDR3 is built from 14 residues. Germline CDR1 and CDR2: DFQATT and SNEGSKA (reference sequence). The CDR3 here is CSARARQGHTEAFF. The DNA for the CDR3 is TGCAGTGCTAGAGCACGACAGGGCCACACTGAAGCTTTCTTT.

This clonotype was observed a few times. The V gene is TRBV29-1, the J gene TRBJ1-1; D gene ambiguous. Trimming removed 3 bases at V and 4 bases at J, with 3 bases between. CDR1 is SQVTM and CDR2 is ANQGSEA in the germline V gene. The CDR3 has 10 amino acids. Written as DNA, the CDR3 is TGCAGCGTTGATTTCACTGAAGCTTTCTTT. Protein: CSVDFTEAFF.

This chain connects TRBV7-8 to TRBJ1-2, with D possibly matching TRBD1 (6 bases). The CDR3 runs 16 residues. V dropped 1 base and J dropped 3 bases, with 15 bases sitting between them. Germline V gene lookup returns CDR1 SGHVS and CDR2 FQNEAQ. DNA of the CDR3: TGTGCCAGCAGCTTAGAATCGGGGGGGCCCTACTATGGCTACACCTTC. Translation: CASSLESGGPYYGYTF.